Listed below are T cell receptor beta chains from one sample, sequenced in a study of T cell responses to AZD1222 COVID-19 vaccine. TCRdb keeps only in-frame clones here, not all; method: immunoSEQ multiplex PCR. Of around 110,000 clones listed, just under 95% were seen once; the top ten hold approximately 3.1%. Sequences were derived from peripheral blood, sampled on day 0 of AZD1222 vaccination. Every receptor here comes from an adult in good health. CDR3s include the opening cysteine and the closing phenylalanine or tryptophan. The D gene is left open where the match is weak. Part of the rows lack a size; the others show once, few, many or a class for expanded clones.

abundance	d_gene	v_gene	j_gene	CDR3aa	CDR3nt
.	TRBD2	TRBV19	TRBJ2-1	CASSMSSGAIFF	TGTGCCAGTAGTATGAGCAGCGGGGCCATCTTCTTC
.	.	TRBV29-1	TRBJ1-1	CSVELSRGQNTEAFF	TGCAGCGTTGAATTATCCCGGGGACAGAACACTGAAGCTTTCTTT
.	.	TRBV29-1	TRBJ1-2	CSVGSGIYGYTF	TGCAGCGTTGGGTCGGGGATCTATGGCTACACCTTC
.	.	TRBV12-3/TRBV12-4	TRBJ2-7	CASTLWGLKQYF	TGTGCCAGCACCCTTTGGGGTCTGAAGCAGTACTTC
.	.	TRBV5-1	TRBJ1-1	CASSVTGPTEAFF	TGCGCCAGCTCCGTGACAGGACCCACTGAAGCTTTCTTT
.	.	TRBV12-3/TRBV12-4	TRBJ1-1	CASRGLSDTEAFF	TGTGCCAGCAGAGGACTATCGGACACTGAAGCTTTCTTT
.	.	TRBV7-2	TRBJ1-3	CASSLDGNGNTIYF	TGTGCCAGCAGCTTAGACGGGAATGGAAACACCATATATTTT
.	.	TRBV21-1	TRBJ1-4	CASSKAQRRETNEKLFF	TGTGCCAGCAGCAAAGCGCAAAGGAGGGAAACTAATGAAAAACTGTTTTTT
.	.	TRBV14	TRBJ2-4	CASSHRTGTGKRNIQYF	TGTGCCAGCAGCCACAGAACCGGGACCGGAAAAAGGAACATTCAGTACTTC
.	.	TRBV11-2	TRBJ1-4	CASSLAPDRRLFF	TGTGCCAGCAGCTTAGCCCCGGACAGAAGACTGTTTTTT
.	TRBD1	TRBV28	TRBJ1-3	CASGGSGNTIYF	TGTGCCTCAGGGGGCTCTGGAAACACCATATATTTT
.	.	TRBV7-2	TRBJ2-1	CASSSFYNEQFF	TGTGCCAGCAGCTCCTTTTACAATGAGCAGTTCTTC
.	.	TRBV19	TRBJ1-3	CASSLTGTGNTIYF	TGTGCCAGTAGTTTAACCGGGACTGGAAACACCATATATTTT
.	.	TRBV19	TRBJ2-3	CASSIEVTDTQYF	TGTGCCAGTAGTATCGAGGTGACAGATACGCAGTATTTT
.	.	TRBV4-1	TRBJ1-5	CASSQVAGPQHF	TGCGCCAGCAGCCAAGTCGCCGGGCCCCAGCATTTT
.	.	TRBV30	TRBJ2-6	CAWSVGPSGANVLTF	TGTGCCTGGAGCGTCGGCCCCTCTGGGGCCAACGTCCTGACTTTC
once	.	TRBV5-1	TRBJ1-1	CASSLTVNTEAFF	TGCGCCAGCAGCTTGACCGTGAACACTGAAGCTTTCTTT
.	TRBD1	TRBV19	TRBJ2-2	CASSYRTGALFF	TGTGCCAGCTCCTATCGGACAGGGGCATTGTTTTTT
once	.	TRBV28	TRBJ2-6	CASSATGLGGANVLTF	TGTGCCAGCAGCGCCACAGGGCTCGGTGGGGCCAACGTCCTGACTTTC
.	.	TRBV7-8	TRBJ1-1	CASSDPQATKAFF	TGTGCCAGCTCTGATCCGCAGGCCACCAAAGCTTTCTTT
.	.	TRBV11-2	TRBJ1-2	CASSDWGLEYGYTF	TGTGCCAGCAGCGACTGGGGTTTAGAGTATGGCTACACCTTC
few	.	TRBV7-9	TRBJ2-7	CASKGIPSYEQYF	TGTGCCAGCAAGGGGATCCCCTCCTACGAGCAGTACTTC
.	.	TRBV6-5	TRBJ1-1	CASSMTGGNTEAFF	TGTGCCAGCAGTATGACGGGCGGAAATACTGAAGCTTTCTTT
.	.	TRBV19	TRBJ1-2	CASSIGGNGYTF	TGTGCCAGTAGTATAGGGGGCAATGGCTACACCTTC
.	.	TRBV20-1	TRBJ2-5	CSARSLETQYF	TGCAGTGCTAGATCTTTAGAGACCCAGTACTTC
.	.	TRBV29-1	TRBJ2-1	CSFFSGPEVYNEQFF	TGCAGCTTCTTCTCCGGCCCTGAGGTCTACAATGAGCAGTTCTTC
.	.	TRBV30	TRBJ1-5	CAWSVSGGLGQPQHF	TGTGCCTGGAGTGTCTCTGGGGGACTTGGGCAGCCCCAGCATTTT
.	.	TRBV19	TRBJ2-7	CASSMGTGLSYEQYF	TGTGCCAGTAGTATGGGAACAGGCCTTTCCTACGAGCAGTACTTC
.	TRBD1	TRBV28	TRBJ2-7	CASSADRVQYEQYF	TGTGCCAGCAGCGCGGACAGGGTCCAGTACGAGCAGTACTTC
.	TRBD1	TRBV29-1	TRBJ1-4	CSAEGAGDEKLFF	TGCAGCGCCGAGGGGGCAGGGGACGAAAAACTGTTTTTT
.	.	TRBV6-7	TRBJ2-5	CASSEEGLADRTVQETQYF	TGTGCCAGCAGCGAAGAGGGTCTAGCGGACAGGACAGTCCAAGAGACCCAGTACTTC
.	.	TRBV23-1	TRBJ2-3	CASSQSSRETDTQYF	TGCGCCAGCAGTCAATCGTCACGGGAAACAGATACGCAGTATTTT
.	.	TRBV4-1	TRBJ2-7	CASSQGGPYEQYF	TGCGCCAGCAGCCAAGGTGGTCCCTACGAGCAGTACTTC
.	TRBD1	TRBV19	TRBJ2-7	CASRRRDREYEQYF	TGTGCCAGTAGAAGAAGGGACAGGGAATACGAGCAGTACTTC
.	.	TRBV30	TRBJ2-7	CAWSGVSYEQYF	TGTGCCTGGAGTGGAGTCTCCTACGAGCAGTACTTC
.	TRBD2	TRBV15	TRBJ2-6	CATSRSTPRLTGGSGANVLTF	TGTGCCACCAGCAGATCCACACCAAGACTAACGGGAGGGTCTGGGGCCAACGTCCTGACTTTC
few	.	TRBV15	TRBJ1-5	CATSIGQSYSNQPQHF	TGTGCCACCAGCATCGGACAGTCATATAGCAATCAGCCCCAGCATTTT
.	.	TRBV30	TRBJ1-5	CAWSLPQGGNQPQHF	TGTGCCTGGAGTCTCCCCCAGGGCGGCAATCAGCCCCAGCATTTT
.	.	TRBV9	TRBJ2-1	CASKEGSSYNEQFF	TGTGCCAGCAAGGAGGGGAGCTCCTACAATGAGCAGTTCTTC
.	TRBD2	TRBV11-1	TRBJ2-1	CASSQRTSGGYNEQFF	TGTGCCAGCAGCCAACGGACTAGCGGGGGATACAATGAGCAGTTCTTC
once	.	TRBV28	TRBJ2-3	CASSFRMGADTQYF	TGTGCCAGCAGTTTCCGTATGGGCGCAGATACGCAGTATTTT
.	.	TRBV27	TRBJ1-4	CASSFFRATNEKLFF	TGTGCCAGCAGTTTTTTCAGGGCAACTAATGAAAAACTGTTTTTT
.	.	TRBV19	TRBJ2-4	CASSIINIQYF	TGTGCCAGTAGTATCATTAACATTCAGTACTTC
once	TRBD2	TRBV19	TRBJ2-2	CASSIEGLGLAGDTGELFF	TGTGCCAGTAGTATAGAGGGGTTGGGACTAGCGGGGGACACCGGGGAGCTGTTTTTT
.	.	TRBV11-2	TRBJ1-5	CASSLDPRIGQPQHF	TGTGCCAGCAGCTTAGATCCCCGGATAGGGCAGCCCCAGCATTTT
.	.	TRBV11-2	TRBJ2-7	CASSFGSSYEQYF	TGTGCCAGCAGCTTTGGGAGCTCCTACGAGCAGTACTTC
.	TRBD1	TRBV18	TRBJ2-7	CASSPRLQGPSYEQYF	TGTGCCAGCTCACCAAGACTACAGGGGCCCTCCTACGAGCAGTACTTC
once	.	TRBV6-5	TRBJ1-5	CASSYTLDQPQHF	TGTGCCAGCAGTTACACATTAGATCAGCCCCAGCATTTT
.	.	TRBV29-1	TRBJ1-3	CSVGGGGNTIYF	TGCAGCGTTGGTGGGGGAGGAAACACCATATATTTT
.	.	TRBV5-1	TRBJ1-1	CASSTGMNTEAFF	TGCGCCAGCAGCACAGGGATGAACACTGAAGCTTTCTTT
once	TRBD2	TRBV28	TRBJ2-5	CASSSGTSGQQETQYF	TGTGCCAGCAGCAGCGGGACTAGCGGACAACAAGAGACCCAGTACTTC
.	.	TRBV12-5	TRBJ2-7	CASGLGSYEQYF	TGTGCTAGTGGTTTGGGGTCCTACGAGCAGTACTTC
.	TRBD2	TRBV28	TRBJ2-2	CASSLISGRNTGELFF	TGTGCCAGCAGTTTAATTAGCGGGAGGAACACCGGGGAGCTGTTTTTT
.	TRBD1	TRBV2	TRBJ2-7	CASTALRDRSYEQYF	TGTGCCAGCACCGCACTCCGGGACAGGTCCTACGAGCAGTACTTC
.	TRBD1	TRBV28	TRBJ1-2	CASSSGQGASGYTF	TGTGCCAGCAGTTCGGGACAGGGGGCGAGTGGCTACACCTTC
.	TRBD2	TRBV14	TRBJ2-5	CASSKSGRALETQYF	TGTGCCAGCAGCAAGAGCGGGAGGGCCTTGGAGACCCAGTACTTC
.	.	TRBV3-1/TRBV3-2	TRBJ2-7	CASSQDLPWGTVSYEQYF	TGTGCCAGCAGCCAAGACCTCCCTTGGGGGACTGTCTCCTACGAGCAGTACTTC
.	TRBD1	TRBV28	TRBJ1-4	CASRYTGGGEKLFF	TGTGCCAGCAGATATACAGGGGGAGGTGAAAAACTGTTTTTT
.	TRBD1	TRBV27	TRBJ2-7	CASVPRGQGTYEQYF	TGTGCCAGCGTCCCTCGGGGACAGGGCACCTACGAGCAGTACTTC